Listed here are 32 T cell receptor beta chains from one sample, sequenced in a study of technical replicates of blood from a few donors. The repertoire was sequenced with immunoSEQ multiplex PCR; TCRdb's copy has only in-frame clones and lacks some. The table lists 85,000 to 100,000 clones, 95% of them singletons. Sequencing used T cells isolated from PBMCs. The receptors here all came from a human donor in good health.

V usage is TRBV10-3 and J usage is TRBJ2-6; 8 nucleotides align to TRBD1. The junction had 7 bases not matched to a gene; V was cut back by 0 bases and J by 9 bases. Germline V CDR1 and CDR2: ENHRY, SYGVKD. The CDR3 is 16 residues long. The CDR3 loop is CAISESAQGVVNVLTF. The CDR3 DNA reads TGTGCCATCAGTGAGTCAGCACAGGGGGTTGTCAACGTCCTGACTTTC.

This rearrangement joins TRBV4-1 to TRBJ2-1; the match to TRBD1 covers 9 bases. V lost 3 bases and J lost 8; bases outside the gene matches: 5. The CDR3 is 14 amino acids. Germline CDR1 and CDR2: MGHRA and YSYEKL. The DNA of the CDR3 is TGCGCCAGCAGCCAGCTCACAGGGGGCTATGAGCAGTTCTTC. Translated, it gives CASSQLTGGYEQFF.

The chain has TRBV5-1 and TRBJ2-5; possibly TRBD2 for D (7 bases). CDR1 and CDR2 from the germline V gene are SGHRS and YFSETQ. V was cut by 2 bases and J by 5 bases, with 19 bases left in between. This CDR3 is built from 16 residues. The CDR3 protein is CASSFNIGGLGETQYF. CDR3 in DNA: TGCGCCAGCAGCTTTAATATCGGGGGGCTAGGGGAGACCCAGTACTTC.

V is TRBV30 and J is TRBJ2-1, with 13 bases lining up with TRBD2. J gave up 16 bases and V 5 bases, and 14 bases lay outside the gene matches. Germline assignment: CDR1 GTSNPN and CDR2 SVGIG (reference sequence). The CDR3 spans 14 residues. CDR3 DNA sequence: TGTGCCTGGGCCCTTGGACTAGCGGGGGTGGCGAACTTCTTC. Its translation: CAWALGLAGVANFF. The full variable domain, its missing parts supplied by reference TRBV30 and TRBJ2-1, is SQTIHQWPATLVQPVGSPLSLECTVEGTSNPNLYWYRQAAGRGLQLLFYSVGIGQISSEVPQNLSASRPQDRQFILSSKKLLLSDSGFYLCAWALGLAGVANFFGPGTRLTVL.

This clone was seen once. This chain links TRBV4-1 with TRBJ2-5; D perhaps matches TRBD1 (5 bases). Germline values: CDR1 MGHRA, CDR2 YSYEKL. This CDR3 region has 13 residues. V lost 4 bases and J 1 base, leaving 7 bases between the germline ends. In nucleotides, the CDR3 is TGCGCCAGCAGCCCGACAGTCCAAGAGACCCAGTACTTC. Amino acid sequence: CASSPTVQETQYF.

This chain connects TRBV10-3 to TRBJ1-5; no definite D call. There are 12 residues in the CDR3. Germline V gives CDR1 ENHRY, CDR2 SYGVKD. V lost 3 bases and J 5 bases, leaving 5 bases between the germline ends. The CDR3 reads CAISDGDQPQHF. The DNA for the CDR3 is TGTGCCATCAGTGACGGAGATCAGCCCCAGCATTTT.

The chain joins TRBV4-1 to TRBJ1-5, with D unclear. Germline assignment: CDR1 MGHRA and CDR2 YSYEKL. The CDR3 has 15 residues. Trimming took off 1 base at V and 4 bases at J, with 11 bases between the two ends. Here the CDR3 DNA reads TGCGCCAGCAGCCAAGTGGCGCGGGAGAATCAGCCCCAGCATTTT. The encoded protein is CASSQVARENQPQHF.

The CDR3 DNA reads TGTGCCAGCAGCGTAGGACTAGCGGTTTGGGACACCGGGGAGCTGTTTTTT. Translating gives CASSVGLAVWDTGELFF. The V gene is TRBV9, the J gene TRBJ2-2, with 9 positions matching TRBD2. Unmatched junction bases numbered 6, after V lost 0 bases and J lost 3 bases. From germline, CDR1 is SGDLS and CDR2 YYNGEE. This CDR3 spans 17 amino acids.

The DNA of the CDR3 is TGTGCCAGCAGCTTGGCCGCGGGGGGGCCTAGCACAGATACGCAGTATTTT. Translation: CASSLAAGGPSTDTQYF. This chain joins TRBV5-6 and TRBJ2-3; TRBD2 matches at 9 bases. The V and J ends lost 0 bases and 0 bases, in that order; junction bases with no gene match: 5. CDR3 length equals 17 residues. Germline V gene sequence: CDR1 SGHDT, CDR2 YYEEEE.

The V gene is TRBV11-3, the J gene TRBJ1-2, with 10 bases fitting TRBD1. The CDR3 consists of 14 residues. CDR1 and CDR2 from the germline V gene are SGHNT and YENEEA. V was clipped by 5 bases and J by 5 bases; unmatched bases: 5. CDR3 loop: CASSQGQGNYGYTF. The CDR3 DNA is TGTGCCAGCAGCCAGGGACAGGGGAATTATGGCTACACCTTC.

This chain joins TRBV27 and TRBJ2-5; TRBD1 aligns across 9 bases. CDR3 length: 16 amino acids. The V segment lost 2 bases and the J segment 5 bases; nucleotides outside the gene matches: 9. Germline CDR1 is MNHEY and CDR2 is SMNVEV (reference sequence). Here the CDR3 DNA reads TGTGCCAGCAGTTTAGGGTGGGACAGGGCGTTGGAGACCCAGTACTTC. Amino acid sequence: CASSLGWDRALETQYF.

V and J are TRBV6-1 and TRBJ1-1; D gene unclear. Per the germline V gene, CDR1 is MNHNS and CDR2 is SASEGT. V lost 5 bases to trimming and J lost 2 bases, with 6 bases between them. CDR3 length equals 12 residues. CDR3 nucleotide sequence: TGTGCCAGCAGTCCGACTAACACTGAAGCTTTCTTT. Protein sequence: CASSPTNTEAFF.

V usage is TRBV11-3 and J usage is TRBJ2-5, with D maybe TRBD2 (6 bases). CDR1 and CDR2 (germline): SGHNT, YENEEA. CDR3 size: 16 residues. V was clipped by 1 base and J by 4 bases, with 16 bases between them. CDR3 residues: CASSLVYGGVGETQYF. DNA for the CDR3: TGTGCCAGCAGCTTAGTATACGGAGGGGTGGGAGAGACCCAGTACTTC. The complete variable domain, with remaining parts taken from reference TRBV11-3 and TRBJ2-5, reads EAGVVQSPRYKIIEKKQPVAFWCNPISGHNTLYWYLQNLGQGPELLIRYENEEAVDDSQLPKDRFSAERLKGVDSTLKIQPAELGDSAVYLCASSLVYGGVGETQYFGPGTRLLVL.

The chain carries TRBV9 and TRBJ2-2, with D possibly TRBD2 on 5 matching bases. The length of the CDR3 is 16 residues. The ends were cut back, 0 bases at V and 1 base at J, with 10 bases in the middle. The germline V gene has CDR1 SGDLS and CDR2 YYNGEE. The CDR3: CASSVGGGLNTGELFF. The CDR3 DNA follows: TGTGCCAGCAGCGTAGGTGGCGGGTTGAACACCGGGGAGCTGTTTTTT. Full variable domain (remainder filled in from reference TRBV9 and TRBJ2-2): DSGVTQTPKHLITATGQRVTLRCSPRSGDLSVYWYQQSLDQGLQFLIQYYNGEERAKGNILERFSAQQFPDLHSELNLSSLELGDSALYFCASSVGGGLNTGELFFGEGSRLTVL.

This chain connects TRBV27 to TRBJ1-1; 7 bases match TRBD1. The V gene's germline CDR1 is MNHEY and CDR2 SMNVEV (reference sequence). V shed 6 bases, J shed 1 base, and the junction held 5 bases outside the gene matches. This CDR3 comprises 14 residues. The CDR3 DNA is TGTGCCAGCAGGAATGACAGGGAGAACACTGAAGCTTTCTTT. Protein product: CASRNDRENTEAFF.

This chain connects TRBV19 to TRBJ2-6; D not resolved. CDR3 length equals 14 residues. V lost 2 bases and J 1 base, leaving 3 bases between the germline ends. Germline V CDR1 and CDR2: LNHDA, SQIVND (reference sequence). The DNA for the CDR3 is TGTGCCAGTAGTATACAGTCTGGGGCCAACGTCCTGACTTTC. As protein: CASSIQSGANVLTF.

Only one count was recorded for this clone. The chain combines TRBV7-2 with TRBJ2-1; the match to TRBD2 covers 7 bases. Germline CDR1 SGHTA, CDR2 FQGNSA. The CDR3 sequence is 16 residues long. V lost 2 bases and J lost 2; bases outside the gene matches: 6. The CDR3: CASSLRAAGTYNEQFF. The CDR3 DNA reads TGTGCCAGCAGCTTAAGGGCAGCGGGAACCTACAATGAGCAGTTCTTC.

This clone showed up just once. J is TRBJ2-4 and V is TRBV28; 7 nucleotides line up with TRBD1. Per the germline V gene, CDR1 is MDHEN and CDR2 is SYDVKM. The CDR3 totals 20 residues. The V gene end was trimmed by 5 bases and the J gene end by 1 base; junction bases not matched to a gene: 20. This CDR3 is CASSGSPGQPWRSAKNIQYF. The DNA for the CDR3 is TGTGCCAGCAGTGGTAGTCCGGGACAGCCCTGGAGAAGCGCCAAAAACATTCAGTACTTC.

J is TRBJ2-3 and V is TRBV27, with D perhaps matching TRBD1 (5 bases). The V gene lost 6 bases and the J gene lost 1 base, with 14 bases spanning the gap. This CDR3 is 15 amino acids long. Looked up from germline, CDR1 is MNHEY and CDR2 is SMNVEV (reference sequence). The CDR3 region is CASSLRARGTDTQYF. The CDR3 region has the DNA TGTGCCAGCAGCTTAAGGGCCAGGGGCACAGATACGCAGTATTTT.

CDR3 in DNA: TGTGCCAGCAGTTCGTTATTTAGCACAGATACGCAGTATTTT. Amino acid sequence: CASSSLFSTDTQYF. The chain is built from TRBV27 and TRBJ2-3; D remains unclear. The CDR3 runs to 14 residues. Between the trimmed V and J ends, which lost 4 bases and 0 bases, there was a span of 8 bases. Germline lookup yields CDR1 MNHEY and CDR2 SMNVEV (reference sequence).

The J gene is TRBJ2-1, the V gene TRBV27; TRBD2 might be the D (5 bases). The CDR3 contains 18 residues. CDR1 is MNHEY and CDR2 is SMNVEV in the germline V gene (reference sequence). The V end was cut by 1 base, the J end by 5 bases, with 21 bases between. CDR3 residues: CASSLWAPGNLAHNEQFF. The CDR3, as DNA: TGTGCCAGCAGTTTATGGGCTCCAGGCAACTTAGCGCACAATGAGCAGTTCTTC.

The gene calls are TRBV28 and TRBJ1-2; D unresolved. The ends were cut back, 5 bases at V and 8 bases at J, with 15 bases in the middle. Germline V lookup: CDR1 MDHEN, CDR2 SYDVKM. The CDR3 spans 13 residues. This CDR3 is CASSNPQYGGYTF. The DNA of the CDR3 is TGTGCCAGCAGTAACCCCCAATATGGCGGCTACACCTTC.

This clone has just a few counts. This chain uses TRBV6-5 with TRBJ1-2; perhaps TRBD1 as D (5 bases). Trimming removed 8 bases at V and 5 bases at J, with 15 bases between. Germline-derived CDR1 and CDR2 are MNHEY and SVGAGI. The CDR3 length is 13 residues. The CDR3 region is CASCPGGFYGYTF. The CDR3 DNA reads TGTGCCAGCTGCCCGGGGGGGTTTTATGGCTACACCTTC.

This chain joins TRBV15 and TRBJ1-5, with D uncertain. V was shortened by 0 bases and J by 0 bases, with 3 bases between the two germline ends. Germline assignment: CDR1 LNHNV and CDR2 YYDKDF (reference sequence). CDR3 length: 14 amino acids. CDR3 sequence: CATSREHSNQPQHF. DNA of the CDR3: TGTGCCACCAGCAGAGAACATAGCAATCAGCCCCAGCATTTT.

CDR3 in DNA: TGTGCCAGCACGGACTTCTCTGCGGGGAGCTCCTACGAGCAGTACTTC. Its translation is CASTDFSAGSSYEQYF. The chain has TRBV2 and TRBJ2-7; TRBD2 might be the D (6 bases). CDR1 and CDR2 from the germline V gene are SNHLY and FYNNEI. There are 16 residues in the CDR3. V was cut by 7 bases and J by 0 bases, with 19 bases left in between.

The chain employs TRBV10-3 and TRBJ1-5; tentatively, D is TRBD1 (5 bases). Trimming stripped 2 bases from V and 7 bases from J, with 12 bases between. The CDR3 is 14 amino acids. The germline CDR1 and CDR2 sequences are ENHRY and SYGVKD. The CDR3 reads CAISEGRGLQPQHF. As DNA, the CDR3 is TGTGCCATCAGTGAGGGTCGGGGACTCCAGCCCCAGCATTTT.

This chain links TRBV7-9 with TRBJ1-5; no clear D. The V gene's germline CDR1 is SEHNR and CDR2 FQNEAQ (reference sequence). V gave up 2 bases and J gave up 1 base, with 6 bases separating them. This CDR3 has 14 residues. For the CDR3, the DNA is TGTGCCAGCAGCTTAATGCAGAGCAATCAGCCCCAGCATTTT. This sequence encodes CASSLMQSNQPQHF.

This chain links TRBV2 with TRBJ2-7, with TRBD1 matching over 12 bases. The CDR3 consists of 17 residues. V was clipped by 6 bases and J by 4 bases; unmatched bases: 13. Germline CDR1 reads SNHLY; CDR2 reads FYNNEI. CDR3 protein: CASRPRGRDRGRYEQYF. The CDR3 region has the DNA TGTGCCAGCAGGCCACGTGGCAGGGACAGGGGGCGTTACGAGCAGTACTTC.

The gene calls are TRBV27 and TRBJ2-7, with D possibly matching TRBD2 (5 bases). V lost 7 bases, J lost 2 bases, and 12 bases lay in between. There are 13 residues in the CDR3. Germline V gene lookup returns CDR1 MNHEY and CDR2 SMNVEV (reference sequence). Here the CDR3 reads CASKPGRTYEQYF. Written as DNA, the CDR3 is TGTGCCAGCAAACCGGGGAGAACCTACGAGCAGTACTTC.

The chain joins TRBV18 to TRBJ1-1; D uncertain. Germline values: CDR1 KGHSH, CDR2 LQKENI. V lost 6 bases, J lost 0 bases, and 5 bases lay in between. This CDR3 is 12 amino acids long. CDR3 sequence: CASSSMNTEAFF. The CDR3 region has the DNA TGTGCCAGCTCTTCCATGAACACTGAAGCTTTCTTT.

The chain joins TRBV6-5 to TRBJ1-5, with 7 bases identical to TRBD1. The germline gives CDR1 MNHEY, CDR2 SVGAGI. The CDR3 is 15 amino acids. J lost 1 base, V lost 6 bases, and 6 bases had no gene match. The CDR3 sequence: CASSRQGVSNQPQHF. For the CDR3, the DNA is TGTGCCAGCAGCCGCCAGGGGGTCAGCAATCAGCCCCAGCATTTT.

The V gene is TRBV5-4, the J gene TRBJ2-3, with 7 nucleotides matching TRBD1. Germline V lookup: CDR1 SGHNT, CDR2 YYREEE (reference sequence). V lost 5 bases, J lost 4 bases, and 10 bases stayed unmatched. The CDR3 extends over 15 amino acids. The CDR3 protein is CASSHWTGLPDTQYF. The CDR3 nucleotides read TGTGCCAGCAGTCACTGGACAGGTTTGCCAGATACGCAGTATTTT.